This entry features one T cell receptor (beta chain) sequence. In the original processing: Reference gene primer amplification yielded estimated nucleated cell counts. The assay was immunoSEQ multiplex PCR, and TCRdb's table has in-frame clones only and misses some. That table gives V, J and clone size, and the DNA gave D and trimming. The sample has about 250,000 clones, around nine tenths seen once. The entry originates in a study of blood T cell repertoires in COVID-19. Study-wide background: Both acute and convalescent COVID-19 samples were obtained from the United States, Italy and Spain. Sample material is recorded as cDNA or gDNA derived from T cells, B-cell-depleted T cells, or PBMCs.

Germline CDR1 LNHDA, CDR2 SQIVND (reference sequence). This CDR3 spans 13 amino acids. The V gene lost 4 bases and the J gene lost 6 bases, with 13 bases spanning the gap. The receptor was derived from a young man with active or convalescent COVID-19. The rearrangement uses TRBV19 and TRBJ2-7, with TRBD1 as a possible D gene (5 bases). Sequencing was performed on peripheral blood. CDR3 in amino acids: CASSTSQGAEQYF. The CDR3 nucleotides read TGTGCCAGTAGTACCTCCCAGGGTGCCGAGCAGTACTTC.